One sample yielded the 27 T cell receptor beta chains listed below, sequenced in a study of control samples from healthy donors and cancer patients. Method: immunoSEQ multiplex PCR; TCRdb's copy keeps in-frame clones and lacks some. The sample yields more than 95,000 clones, 83% seen once. Material: blood. The source is a woman in her 50s in good health.

This clone occurred once. The chain is built from TRBV7-6 and TRBJ2-7; weak D call: TRBD2 (7 bases). V shed 1 base and J shed 6 bases, with 16 bases lying between them. The germline V gene encodes CDR1 SGHVS and CDR2 FNYEAQ. The CDR3 contains 15 residues. The CDR3 sequence is CASSLEIRGGSEQYF. CDR3 DNA sequence: TGTGCCAGCAGCTTAGAAATTAGGGGGGGTTCCGAGCAGTACTTC.

The rearrangement links TRBV7-6 to TRBJ2-1; possible D gene TRBD1, 6 bases. V lost 2 bases to trimming and J lost 4 bases, with 24 bases between them. The CDR3 length is 19 residues. Germline CDR1 reads SGHVS; CDR2 reads FNYEAQ. The CDR3 region is CASSLRGSKGPGLYNEQFF. CDR3 DNA sequence: TGTGCCAGCAGCTTAAGGGGGAGTAAAGGCCCCGGCCTTTACAATGAGCAGTTCTTC.

The chain has TRBV6-6 and TRBJ2-2; 8 bases are shared with TRBD2. This CDR3 region has 16 residues. J lost 5 bases, V lost 8 bases, and 13 bases had no gene match. The germline V gene encodes CDR1 MNHNY and CDR2 SVGAGI (reference sequence). CDR3 nucleotide sequence: TGTGCCAGCTCGAACGGGAGGGCCGGCGGAACCGGGGAGCTGTTTTTT. Protein: CASSNGRAGGTGELFF.

The V call is TRBV7-2, the J call TRBJ2-7; D not certain. This CDR3 has 11 amino acids. Germline loops: CDR1 SGHTA, CDR2 FQGNSA. Trimming cost V 5 bases and J 3 bases, with 5 bases left between them. The CDR3 here is CASSLLYEQYF. In DNA, the CDR3 is TGTGCCAGCAGCCTACTCTACGAGCAGTACTTC.

This clone was seen a few times. This chain links TRBV5-6 with TRBJ1-5; D is unresolved. CDR1 SGHDT and CDR2 YYEEEE come from the germline V gene. This CDR3 spans 14 amino acids. The V end lost 0 bases, the J end lost 11 bases, and 15 bases lay between the germline ends. The CDR3 here is CASSLAVGIGTQHF. CDR3 coding DNA: TGTGCCAGCAGCTTGGCCGTAGGTATCGGGACCCAGCATTTT. Together with reference TRBV5-6 and TRBJ1-5, the CDR3 gives the full variable domain: DAGVTQSPTHLIKTRGQQVTLRCSPKSGHDTVSWYQQALGQGPQFIFQYYEEEERQRGNFPDRFSGHQFPNYSSELNVNALLLGDSALYLCASSLAVGIGTQHFGDGTRLSIL.

The chain couples TRBV5-4 to TRBJ2-6, with TRBD2 matching over 8 bases. Per the germline V gene, CDR1 is SGHNT and CDR2 is YYREEE (reference sequence). The CDR3 sequence is 17 residues long. Unmatched junction bases numbered 10, after V lost 4 bases and J lost 4 bases. The CDR3 DNA reads as TGTGCCAGCAGCCCCCGGGGGGGCGCTTCCGGGGCCAACGTCCTGACTTTC. Encoded protein: CASSPRGGASGANVLTF.

V and J are TRBV10-3 and TRBJ1-1; no clear D. CDR1 is ENHRY, CDR2 SYGVKD, per germline. The CDR3 runs 12 residues. V was shortened by 2 bases and J by 3 bases, with 4 bases between the two germline ends. The CDR3 loop is CAISELDTEAFF. CDR3 DNA: TGTGCCATCAGTGAGCTGGACACTGAAGCTTTCTTT.

This rearrangement joins TRBV11-2 to TRBJ2-7; D is unresolved. V dropped 5 bases and J dropped 3 bases, with 11 bases sitting between them. CDR1 and CDR2 (germline): SGHAT, FQNNGV. The CDR3 runs to 13 residues. The CDR3 DNA follows: TGTGCCAGCAGCGAACCTGCTAGCTACGAGCAGTACTTC. It encodes CASSEPASYEQYF.

The chain carries TRBV19 and TRBJ1-4; D remains ambiguous. Trimming took 7 bases from V and 5 from J, leaving 11 bases between them. Germline values: CDR1 LNHDA, CDR2 SQIVND (reference sequence). The CDR3 has 13 amino acids. The CDR3 sequence: CASKGRRNEKLFF. The CDR3 bases are TGTGCCAGTAAGGGCAGACGAAATGAAAAACTGTTTTTT.

The CDR3 region is CASTEGASGYTF. As DNA, the CDR3 is TGTGCCAGCACCGAGGGGGCTAGTGGCTACACCTTC. The chain employs TRBV12-3 or TRBV12-4 and TRBJ1-2; 7 bases agree with TRBD1. The CDR3 runs to 12 residues. J was trimmed by 7 bases and V by 7 bases; bases with no gene match: 6.

This clone was counted a single time. V and J are TRBV5-6 and TRBJ1-5; D might be TRBD1 (6 bases). The germline CDR1 and CDR2 sequences are SGHDT and YYEEEE. This CDR3 has 16 residues. V dropped 2 bases and J dropped 0 bases, with 12 bases sitting between them. CDR3 region: CASSLGQLYSNQPQHF. The CDR3 coding sequence is TGTGCCAGCAGCTTAGGACAGCTATATAGCAATCAGCCCCAGCATTTT.

This chain uses TRBV3-1 (or the pseudogene TRBV3-2) with TRBJ1-3, with 10 bases fitting TRBD1. CDR1 and CDR2 (germline): LGHDT, YNNKEL (reference sequence). This CDR3 is 16 amino acids long. V shed 1 base and J 8 bases; nucleotides not matched to a gene: 8. The CDR3 sequence: CASSQVVGQGRHTIYF. CDR3 bases: TGTGCCAGCAGCCAAGTGGTGGGACAGGGGAGGCACACCATATATTTT.

J is TRBJ1-2 and V is TRBV6-2 or TRBV6-3; 9 positions match TRBD1. The junction had 6 bases not matched to a gene; V was cut back by 0 bases and J by 4 bases. This CDR3 is 16 amino acids long. Germline V gene sequence: CDR1 MNHEY, CDR2 SVGEGT. The DNA for the CDR3 is TGTGCCAGCAGTTACTCCGAGGGACAGGGAACCTATGGCTACACCTTC. It codes for CASSYSEGQGTYGYTF.

V gene TRBV28 combines with J gene TRBJ1-5; D may be TRBD1 (5 bases). V was shortened by 9 bases and J by 5 bases, with 14 bases between the two germline ends. The CDR3 spans 13 residues. The germline V gene encodes CDR1 MDHEN and CDR2 SYDVKM. The CDR3 DNA sequence: TGTGCCAGTCAGACAGACCCTTATCAGCCCCAGCATTTT. Protein sequence: CASQTDPYQPQHF. The complete variable domain, with remaining parts taken from reference TRBV28 and TRBJ1-5, reads DVKVTQSSRYLVKRTGEKVFLECVQDMDHENMFWYRQDPGLGLRLIYFSYDVKMKEKGDIPEGYSVSREKKERFSLILESASTNQTSMYLCASQTDPYQPQHFGDGTRLSIL.

This clone was seen only once. A read error may account for a junction end that differs from germline. The V call is TRBV7-9, the J call TRBJ1-6, with 8 bases aligning to TRBD1. CDR1 is SEHNR, CDR2 FQNEAQ, per germline (reference sequence). This CDR3 comprises 14 residues. CDR3 coding DNA: TGTACCAGCAGTTCTGGACAGGGTTCTTCACCCCTCCACTTT. Its protein product is CTSSSGQGSSPLHF.

The V gene is TRBV25-1, the J gene TRBJ1-1; TRBD1 matches at 7 bases. The CDR3 sequence is 16 residues long. J gave up 0 bases and V 7 bases, and 11 bases lay outside the gene matches. From germline, CDR1 is MGHDK and CDR2 SYGVNS. CDR3 in DNA: TGTGCCAGCACCCGAGGGGGCGTTACTATGAACACTGAAGCTTTCTTT. Encoded protein: CASTRGGVTMNTEAFF.

The chain employs TRBV6-2 or TRBV6-3 and TRBJ1-2; no clear D. This CDR3 is built from 13 residues. Trimming left V 2 bases short and J 8 bases short, with 12 bases between. Germline CDR1 MNHEY, CDR2 SVGEGT. CDR3 loop: CASSYLVIGGYTF. In nucleotides, the CDR3 is TGTGCCAGCAGTTACCTTGTGATCGGCGGCTACACCTTC.

V and J are TRBV19 and TRBJ1-5; the D gene is possibly TRBD1 (6 bases). Germline CDR1 reads LNHDA; CDR2 reads SQIVND (reference sequence). With 1 base removed from V and 6 bases from J, the gap between germline ends came to 16 bases. The CDR3 spans 16 residues. The CDR3 region is CASSIVHGQGTQPQHF. DNA for the CDR3: TGTGCCAGTAGTATAGTCCATGGGCAGGGGACTCAGCCCCAGCATTTT. Based on the CDR3 plus reference TRBV19 and TRBJ1-5, the full variable domain is DGGITQSPKYLFRKEGQNVTLSCEQNLNHDAMYWYRQDPGQGLRLIYYSQIVNDFQKGDIAEGYSVSREKKESFPLTVTSAQKNPTAFYLCASSIVHGQGTQPQHFGDGTRLSIL.

The chain couples TRBV4-3 to TRBJ2-5, with a weak D call TRBD1 (6 bases). Germline CDR1 LGHNA, CDR2 YSLEER. Trimming left V 5 bases short and J 4 bases short, with 14 bases between. The CDR3 covers 14 residues. CDR3 residues: CASSGRLTGETQYF. In DNA, the CDR3 is TGCGCCAGCAGCGGGAGACTGACAGGAGAGACCCAGTACTTC.

The chain uses TRBV2 and TRBJ2-2, with D perhaps matching TRBD2 (7 bases). Germline CDR1 reads SNHLY; CDR2 reads FYNNEI. The CDR3 covers 15 residues. The ends were cut back, 7 bases at V and 4 bases at J, with 16 bases in the middle. The CDR3 DNA follows: TGTGCCAGCAAGGGGGGGGCGGGCCGCACCGGGGAGCTGTTTTTT. This gives the protein CASKGGAGRTGELFF.

This chain uses TRBV7-2 with TRBJ2-3; D not resolved. The CDR3 loop spans 14 amino acids. Trimming shortened V by 0 bases and J by 1 base, and 5 bases separated the two germline ends. Germline assignment: CDR1 SGHTA and CDR2 FQGNSA. CDR3 residues: CASSLASGTDTQYF. CDR3 nucleotide sequence: TGTGCCAGCAGCTTAGCGAGCGGCACAGATACGCAGTATTTT.

The chain carries TRBV6-5 and TRBJ1-5; a weak D match, TRBD1 (6 bases). CDR1 and CDR2 from the germline V gene are MNHEY and SVGAGI. V dropped 0 bases and J dropped 10 bases, with 13 bases sitting between them. This CDR3 is 14 amino acids long. CDR3 in amino acids: CASSYSQGRVPQHF. The CDR3 DNA reads as TGTGCCAGCAGTTACTCGCAGGGGCGCGTCCCCCAGCATTTT.

This chain connects TRBV2 to TRBJ1-2, with D perhaps TRBD1 (5 bases). Germline lookup yields CDR1 SNHLY and CDR2 FYNNEI. CDR3 length: 15 amino acids. V lost 7 bases, J lost 0 bases, and 15 bases lay in between. The CDR3 coding sequence is TGTGCCAGCATTTACGATGACAGTACTAACTATGGCTACACCTTC. It yields the protein CASIYDDSTNYGYTF.

The chain combines TRBV2 with TRBJ1-5; TRBD1 matches at 10 bases. The CDR3 is 14 residues long. Germline V gene sequence: CDR1 SNHLY, CDR2 FYNNEI. The J segment lost 5 bases and the V segment lost 4 bases, leaving 2 bases of the junction unmatched. CDR3 nucleotide sequence: TGTGCCAGCAGTGCTGACAGGGGGCATCAGCCCCAGCATTTT. It translates to CASSADRGHQPQHF.

The CDR3 here is CASSLASSNQPQHF. The DNA of the CDR3 is TGTGCCAGCAGCTTAGCAAGTAGCAATCAGCCCCAGCATTTT. The chain joins TRBV7-9 to TRBJ1-5; D remains ambiguous. With 0 bases removed from V and 0 bases from J, the gap between germline ends came to 3 bases. There are 14 residues in the CDR3. The germline V gene encodes CDR1 SEHNR and CDR2 FQNEAQ (reference sequence).

This clone has more than one count but fewer than ten. This rearrangement joins TRBV27 to TRBJ2-2; D is unclear. Per germline, CDR1 MNHEY and CDR2 SMNVEV (reference sequence). CDR3 length equals 17 residues. Deletions cut 0 bases from V and 0 bases from J, with 11 bases between. CDR3 protein: CASSLSVLGTNTGELFF. Here the CDR3 DNA reads TGTGCCAGCAGTTTATCCGTGTTGGGGACGAACACCGGGGAGCTGTTTTTT.

The V call is TRBV28, the J call TRBJ1-2; 7 nucleotides line up with TRBD1. V dropped 8 bases and J dropped 2; count of bases not matched to a gene: 2. Germline CDR1 MDHEN, CDR2 SYDVKM. The CDR3 spans 12 residues. The CDR3: CASQDRNYGYTF. As DNA, the CDR3 is TGTGCCAGCCAGGACAGGAACTATGGCTACACCTTC.